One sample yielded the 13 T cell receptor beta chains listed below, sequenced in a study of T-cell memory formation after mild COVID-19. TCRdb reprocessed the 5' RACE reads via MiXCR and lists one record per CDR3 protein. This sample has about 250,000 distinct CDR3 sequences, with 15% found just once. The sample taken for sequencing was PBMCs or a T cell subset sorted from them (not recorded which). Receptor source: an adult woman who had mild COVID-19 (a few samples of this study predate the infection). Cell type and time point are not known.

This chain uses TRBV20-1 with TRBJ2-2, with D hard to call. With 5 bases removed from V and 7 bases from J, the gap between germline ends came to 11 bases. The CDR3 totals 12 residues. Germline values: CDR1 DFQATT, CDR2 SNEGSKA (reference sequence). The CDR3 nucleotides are TGCAGTGCTTGGGCCAGAGACGGGGAGCTGTTTTTT. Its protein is CSAWARDGELFF.

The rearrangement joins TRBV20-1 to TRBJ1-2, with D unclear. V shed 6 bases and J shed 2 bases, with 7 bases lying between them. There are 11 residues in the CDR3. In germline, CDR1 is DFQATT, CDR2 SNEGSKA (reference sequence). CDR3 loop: CSAPTNYGYTF. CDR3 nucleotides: TGCAGTGCCCCCACCAACTATGGCTACACCTTC.

The CDR3 loop is CASSENRGLTEAFF. The CDR3 DNA reads as TGTGCCAGCAGTGAAAACAGGGGGTTGACTGAAGCTTTCTTT. The chain carries TRBV6-1 and TRBJ1-1; 8 bases line up with TRBD1. This CDR3 has 14 residues. CDR1 and CDR2 from the germline V gene are MNHNS and SASEGT. The V segment lost 2 bases and the J segment 5 bases; nucleotides outside the gene matches: 4.

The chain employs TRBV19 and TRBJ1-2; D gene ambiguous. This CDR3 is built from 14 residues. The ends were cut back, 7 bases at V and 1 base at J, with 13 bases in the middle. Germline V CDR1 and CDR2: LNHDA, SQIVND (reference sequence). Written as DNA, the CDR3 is TGTGCCAGTACCCAACCAAACCATAACTATGGCTACACCTTC. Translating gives CASTQPNHNYGYTF.

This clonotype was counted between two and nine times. The DNA for the CDR3 is TGTGCCAGCAGCTTAACTGTACAGGGTAGGAGACTAGGCCGGGAGCTGTTTTTT. Protein: CASSLTVQGRRLGRELFF. The chain couples TRBV13 to TRBJ2-2; D may be TRBD1 or TRBD2 (6 bases each). The germline gives CDR1 PRHDT, CDR2 FYEKMQ (reference sequence). The length of the CDR3 is 18 residues. The V and J ends lost 2 bases and 9 bases respectively, with 25 bases between them.

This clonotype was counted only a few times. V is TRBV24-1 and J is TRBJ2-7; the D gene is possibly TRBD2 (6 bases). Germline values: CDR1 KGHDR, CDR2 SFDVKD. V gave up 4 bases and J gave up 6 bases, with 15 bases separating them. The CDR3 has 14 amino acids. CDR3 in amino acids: CATSDSRRAPEQYF. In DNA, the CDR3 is TGTGCCACCAGTGACTCACGGAGGGCCCCCGAGCAGTACTTC.

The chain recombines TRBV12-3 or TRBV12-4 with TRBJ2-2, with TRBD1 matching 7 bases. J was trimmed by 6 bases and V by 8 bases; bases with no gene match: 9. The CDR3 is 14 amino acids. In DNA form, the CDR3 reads TGTGCCAGCCAGATGACAGGGATTGCCGGGGAGCTGTTTTTT. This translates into CASQMTGIAGELFF.

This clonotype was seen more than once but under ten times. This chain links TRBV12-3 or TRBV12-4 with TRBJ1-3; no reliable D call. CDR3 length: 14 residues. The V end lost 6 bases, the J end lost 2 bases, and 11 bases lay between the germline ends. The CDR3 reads CASRRAVAGNTIYF. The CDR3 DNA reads TGTGCCAGCAGGCGAGCTGTGGCTGGAAACACCATATATTTT.

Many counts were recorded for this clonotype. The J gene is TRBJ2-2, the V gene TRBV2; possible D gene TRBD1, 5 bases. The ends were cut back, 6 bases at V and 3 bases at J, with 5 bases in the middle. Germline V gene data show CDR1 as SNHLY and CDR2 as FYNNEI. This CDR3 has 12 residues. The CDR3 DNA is TGTGCCAGCAGAGGGGACACCGGGGAGCTGTTTTTT. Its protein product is CASRGDTGELFF.

CDR3 bases: TGTGCCACCAGTGATTATGGGACAGGGATCACCGGGGAGCTGTTTTTT. Translation gives CATSDYGTGITGELFF. The chain is built from TRBV24-1 and TRBJ2-2, with 9 nucleotides matching TRBD1. The CDR3 spans 16 residues. In germline, CDR1 is KGHDR, CDR2 SFDVKD. The V and J ends lost 2 bases and 4 bases, in that order; junction bases with no gene match: 4.

CDR3 coding DNA: TGTGCCAGCTCACCCGATAGCGGCACAACCCAGTACTTC. Protein product: CASSPDSGTTQYF. The J gene is TRBJ2-5, the V gene TRBV18; possible D gene TRBD2, 6 bases. The CDR3 is 13 residues long. Germline CDR1 KGHSH, CDR2 LQKENI. V lost 3 bases to trimming and J lost 8 bases, with 13 bases between them.

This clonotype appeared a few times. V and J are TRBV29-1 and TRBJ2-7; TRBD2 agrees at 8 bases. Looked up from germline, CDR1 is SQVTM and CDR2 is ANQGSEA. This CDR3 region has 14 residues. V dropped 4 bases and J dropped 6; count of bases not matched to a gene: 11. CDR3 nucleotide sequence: TGCAGCGTTGGGGGTAGCGGGGAGCTACGCGAGCAGTACTTC. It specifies CSVGGSGELREQYF.

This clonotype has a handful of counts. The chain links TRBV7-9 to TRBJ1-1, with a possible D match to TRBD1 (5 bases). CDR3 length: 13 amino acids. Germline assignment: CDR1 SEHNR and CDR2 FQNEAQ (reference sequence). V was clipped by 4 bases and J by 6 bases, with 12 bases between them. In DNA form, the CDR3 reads TGTGCCAGCAGCTCCCGGGGAGGGGCTGAAGCTTTCTTT. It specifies CASSSRGGAEAFF. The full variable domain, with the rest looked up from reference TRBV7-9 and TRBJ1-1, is DTGVSQNPRHKITKRGQNVTFRCDPISEHNRLYWYRQTLGQGPEFLTYFQNEAQLEKSRLLSDRFSAERPKGSFSTLEIQRTEQGDSAMYLCASSSRGGAEAFFGQGTRLTVV.